The clone carrying this TCR beta chain was counted between two and nine times. The data were obtained in a study of patients and donors after allogeneic stem cell transplantation. TCRdb passed the RT-PCR reads through MiXCR, listing each CDR3 protein once. The table lists roughly 200,000 distinct CDR3 sequences, 35% to 45% of them singletons. Deletions cut 3 bases from V and 10 bases from J, with 9 bases between. CDR3 length equals 12 residues. Germline V gene data show CDR1 as MNHNY and CDR2 as SVGAGI (reference sequence). Sequencing was done on a sample of blood, either unsorted or a sorted T cell fraction (not recorded which). The source of this sequence is a human donor who was either an allogeneic HSCT recipient or a stem cell or donor lymphocyte infusion donor (not recorded which). It is not recorded whose cells these are; they may come from a transplant donor. The chain links TRBV6-6 to TRBJ1-4; a weak D match, TRBD1 (6 bases). CDR3 coding DNA: TGTGCCAGCAGTTATTCAGGGGCAAAACTGTTTTTT. It is translated as CASSYSGAKLFF.